This TCR beta chain is from a study of early T cells in non-severe SARS-CoV-2 infection (dated by TCRdb to about 2021). Some background on the complete study: Bulk RNA from unsorted whole blood was used for TCR sequencing, so alpha and beta chains could not be paired. Study-wide findings and limitations: VDJdb matching was skewed toward anti-spike CD8 responses and likely underestimated virus-specific expansions by missing private and CD4 specificities.

Receptors were amplified or captured by 5' RACE. Sequencing instrument: NextSeq 500. To correct for sequencing error and PCR bias, the TCR library protocol tagged individual cDNA molecules with unique molecular identifiers. Both TCR alpha and beta chains were sequenced, and tight co-correlation was observed between alpha and beta sequence abundances in each sample. As for how the authors treated the data: V gene, J gene and CDR3 annotation of TCR sequences was performed with Decombinator V4. Expanded TCRs were defined as changing significantly between any two time points under a Poisson model with p below 0.0001. TCR abundances were normalised to the total number of TCRs sequenced in each sample and reported as counts per million. TRAV1-2 paired with TRAJ12, TRAJ20 or TRAJ33 defined MAIT TCRs, while TRAV10 paired with TRAJ18 defined iNKT TCRs. VDJdb, accessed 1 November 2021, was searched for CMV, EBV and SARS-CoV-2 annotated TCRs, with TCRs annotated for multiple antigens excluded. TCRdb took the public reads, trimmed them with fastp at Q25, ran MiXCR for clone calling and kept in-frame beta chains. All rows with the same CDR3 protein become a single entry with the most common DNA and genes. TCRdb's processing, not the study's, gives the V and J calls here. The sample yields under 90,000 distinct CDR3 sequences; 12% to 15% were counted once. The top ten hold under 6.5% of the sample.

Set within a cohort of healthcare workers in London, UK, this nested case-control study involved weekly PCR testing of nasopharyngeal swabs along with blood sampling. Healthcare workers were recruited between 23 and 31 March 2020, during the week of the UK lockdown, and were followed weekly for up to 16 weeks. Points on this clonotype: What this receptor recognizes is not known. No base qualities exist here, and no much larger clone lies one base off it.

The CDR3 covers 17 residues, taking in both the cysteine and the phenylalanine. The entry retains the CDR3 DNA only, 51 bases that are in frame from base 1. CDR1 is given as SGHTA and CDR2 as FQGNSA, both from the germline V gene. Clipping removes 5 bases from V and 5 bases from J, with 13 as the unmatched junction base count. The chain joins TRBV7-2 to TRBJ2-1; 9 nucleotides in the junction match TRBD2. The TCR originated in an adult who was a healthcare worker with PCR-confirmed SARS-CoV-2 infection or an uninfected control (not recorded which). Sequencing used whole blood. This receptor carries the CDR3 CASSLPTGTSSHNEQFF. The sequenced DNA is TGTGCCAGCAGCCTCCCTACCGGGACTAGCAGTCACAATGAGCAGTTCTTC.